The clone carrying this T cell receptor beta chain was counted many times. Its antigen is undetermined. The CDR3 contains 16 residues. The V end was cut by 1 base, the J end by 7 bases, with 19 bases between. The TCR library protocol was used to attach unique molecular identifiers. These identifiers were attached to individual cDNA molecules. MiXCR, run by TCRdb on the 5' RACE reads, gives a single entry per CDR3 protein. This sample yields about 92,000 distinct CDR3 sequences, of which approximately 15% are seen a single time; over 0.95% belongs to the top ten. This record belongs to a study of early T cells in non-severe SARS-CoV-2 infection. Across the whole study: Investigators sequenced bulk RNA drawn from unsorted whole blood, and chains remained unpaired.

Study results and limitations: Matching against VDJdb likely underestimated virus-specific expansions, favoring anti-spike CD8.

The genes are TRBV12-3 or TRBV12-4 and TRBJ1-1, with D tentatively TRBD1 (6 bases). What was sequenced was whole blood. The sequence derives from an adult who was a healthcare worker with PCR-confirmed SARS-CoV-2 infection or an uninfected control (not recorded which). This chain's CDR3 is CASSLDHGTKGGEAFF. CDR3 in DNA: TGTGCCAGCAGTTTAGACCACGGGACTAAGGGGGGTGAAGCTTTCTTT.